This T cell receptor beta chain was documented in a study of regulatory T cells in long-lasting Graves disease (dated by TCRdb to about 2021). For the wider study: To count as having persistent Graves' disease, a patient had to have received antithyroid drug treatment for over 5 years with TSH receptor autoantibodies remaining persistently positive. Persistent Graves' disease patients were compared with newly diagnosed Graves' disease patients by peripheral blood TCR sequencing and RNA sequencing. The study took place in China and was registered as a clinical trial. TCR sequencing covered roughly 13 persistent and 20 newly diagnosed Graves' disease patients, about 35 samples in total. Antithyroid drugs had been taken for approximately ten years on average by persistent Graves' disease patients in the clinical cohort.

The library was produced with multiplex PCR. Sequencing instrument: Illumina HiSeq 4000. iRepertoire HTBI primers and Arm-PCR amplification of CDR3 regions were used to construct TCR beta libraries. Before sequencing, the PCR products went through gel purification. On the authors' methods: Gene usage analysis of CDR3 amino acid clonotypes used the approximately 56 TRBV and 11 to 15 TRBJ segments found across samples. COPE and FqMerger were used to merge the filtered high-quality paired reads into contigs. Contigs were aligned with BLAST to IMGT TRBV, TRBD and TRBJ reference genes, and CDR3 was defined per IMGT. Highly expanded clones were defined as clonotypes with a frequency above 0.1%. Repertoire diversity was measured by Shannon entropy, and V-J evenness by the Gini coefficient. A clonotype found in more than one individual was treated as public. The public reads were run again by TCRdb, first through fastp at Q25 and then through MiXCR, and only productive beta chains were kept. Rows are combined by CDR3 protein, so each entry shows the most common genes and DNA. The V and J calls shown here were made by TCRdb, not taken from the authors' results. The sample contains about 460,000 distinct CDR3 sequences, approximately 22% of them found a single time. The ten largest account for around 12% of the sample.

Note on this clonotype: Its binding antigen is unknown. The junction does not match germline at one end; this may be a read error.

The sample's time point label is to be understood as: persistent/refractory GD, antithyroid drugs over 5 years with positive TRAb. For both TCR sequencing and RNA sequencing, RNA was extracted from PBMCs in TRIzol. Graves' disease was diagnosed according to American Thyroid Association guidelines. Patients for the study were recruited at an endocrinology department in Xi'an, China. Each patient gave approximately 8.8 milliliters of peripheral blood, collected in an EDTA anticoagulant tube. Ficoll Paque Plus density gradient separation was used to isolate PBMCs, and no further T cell sorting was performed. RNA quality was checked with an Agilent 2100 Bioanalyzer and agarose gel, and concentration with a NanoDrop 2000. CDR1 and CDR2 are drawn from the germline V gene: SGHRS, YFSETQ. From the cysteine up to the phenylalanine, the CDR3 has a length of 14 residues. The sequence is cut down to CDR3 DNA, 42 bases in frame from base 1.

The research as a whole found: The authors acknowledged the small sample size as a limitation that may reduce accuracy. TRBV28, TRBJ1-2 and TRBJ2-5 were preferentially used in persistent disease, while TRBV20-1 and TRBJ2-1 were favored in newly diagnosed disease. Patients with persistent disease shared more public clonotypes (about 2,700) than newly diagnosed patients did (966). Only the TCR beta chain was sequenced and analyzed. The study examined only peripheral blood because the primary lesion, thyroid tissue, could not be accessed. Compared with newly diagnosed patients, patients with persistent Graves' disease had lower TCR Shannon entropy and fewer highly expanded clones, which suggests clonal expansion.

The receptor comes from a female donor with Graves disease. The chain couples TRBV5-1 to TRBJ1-2, with 7 bases in between that match TRBD1. The source was peripheral blood mononuclear cells (PBMCs), collected when the disease was refractory, from a patient treated with antithyroid drugs. The CDR3 corresponds to CASSLGQLNYGYTF. The DNA reads TGCGCCAGCAGTTTGGGACAGCTTAACTATGGCTACACCTTC.